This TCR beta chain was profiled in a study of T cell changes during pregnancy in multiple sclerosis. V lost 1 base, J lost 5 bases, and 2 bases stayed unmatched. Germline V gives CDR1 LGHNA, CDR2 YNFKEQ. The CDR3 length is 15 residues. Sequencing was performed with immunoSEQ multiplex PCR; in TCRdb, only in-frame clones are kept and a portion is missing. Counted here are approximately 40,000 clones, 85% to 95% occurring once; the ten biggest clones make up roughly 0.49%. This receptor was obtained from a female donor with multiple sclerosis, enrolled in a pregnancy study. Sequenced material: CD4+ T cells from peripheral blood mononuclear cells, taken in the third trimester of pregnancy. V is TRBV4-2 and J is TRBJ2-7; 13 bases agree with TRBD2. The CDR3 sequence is CASSQGTSGSDEQYF. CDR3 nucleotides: TGTGCCAGCAGCCAAGGGACTAGCGGGAGTGACGAGCAGTACTTC.